The 14 T cell receptor beta chains below all came from one sample that was sequenced in a study of long-term antiretroviral therapy in people with HIV. The assay, immunoSEQ v3.0, was run at survey level. Assay: immunoSEQ multiplex PCR; the TCRdb copy retains only in-frame clones and omits some. The top ten clones hold around 7.2% of a sample with fewer than 25,000 clones, 65% to 85% of them seen once. The sample was unsorted PBMCs, taken 1.5 years after starting antiretroviral therapy. The receptors derive from a man aged 25-40 years with HIV.

The J gene is TRBJ2-1, the V gene TRBV6-6, with a possible D match to TRBD2 (5 bases). V was clipped by 5 bases and J by 7 bases, with 12 bases between them. CDR1 MNHNY and CDR2 SVGAGI come from the germline V gene (reference sequence). This CDR3 has 13 amino acids. The DNA of the CDR3 is TGTGCCAGCAGTACTCTTTGGGAGAATGAGCAGTTCTTC. Encoded protein: CASSTLWENEQFF.

The V gene is TRBV5-1, the J gene TRBJ2-1, with 8 positions matching TRBD2. Trimming at V came to 4 bases and at J to 8 bases, leaving 17 bases not matched to a gene. Germline V CDR1 and CDR2: SGHRS, YFSETQ. This CDR3 spans 17 amino acids. The CDR3: CASSPGSAGARTDEQFF. The DNA for the CDR3 is TGCGCCAGCAGCCCGGGTTCAGCGGGAGCTCGTACAGATGAGCAGTTCTTC.

The chain employs TRBV5-4 and TRBJ1-1; 7 nucleotides line up with TRBD1. CDR3 length: 16 residues. V trimming: 4 bases; J trimming: 1 base; junction bases outside the gene matches: 10. The germline V gene encodes CDR1 SGHNT and CDR2 YYREEE (reference sequence). Here the CDR3 reads CASSGKQGPTNTEAFF. The CDR3 bases are TGTGCCAGCAGCGGGAAACAGGGGCCAACGAACACTGAAGCTTTCTTT.

This chain connects TRBV11-2 to TRBJ2-7; tentative D call: TRBD2 (6 bases). Trimming cost V 8 bases and J 7 bases, with 12 bases left between them. The CDR3 extends over 11 amino acids. In germline, CDR1 is SGHAT, CDR2 FQNNGV. The CDR3 loop is CASGRNWEQYF. Here the CDR3 DNA reads TGTGCCAGCGGGAGGAACTGGGAGCAGTACTTC. The full variable domain, completed using reference TRBV11-2 and TRBJ2-7, is EAGVAQSPRYKIIEKRQSVAFWCNPISGHATLYWYQQILGQGPKLLIQFQNNGVVDDSQLPKDRFSAERLKGVDSTLKIQPAKLEDSAVYLCASGRNWEQYFGPGTRLTVT.

This clone was detected once. The chain is built from TRBV6-6 and TRBJ2-5, with 8 bases aligning to TRBD1. V was clipped by 4 bases and J by 4 bases; unmatched bases: 8. The CDR3 length is 15 residues. The germline V gene has CDR1 MNHNY and CDR2 SVGAGI (reference sequence). The CDR3 reads CASSSPGQGGETQYF. The DNA for the CDR3 is TGTGCCAGCAGTTCTCCCGGACAGGGAGGAGAGACCCAGTACTTC.

J is TRBJ2-2 and V is TRBV7-3; no clear D gene. V was pared by 1 base and J by 4 bases, with 10 bases between. The CDR3 spans 15 residues. The germline V gene has CDR1 SGHTA and CDR2 FQGTGA. The CDR3 DNA reads as TGTGCCAGCAGCTTAATGTGGGGTGGCACCGGGGAGCTGTTTTTT. Its protein is CASSLMWGGTGELFF.

V and J are TRBV4-1 and TRBJ1-2, with D possibly TRBD1 on 5 matching bases. V was cut by 0 bases and J by 0 bases, with 8 bases left in between. Germline lookup yields CDR1 MGHRA and CDR2 YSYEKL. The CDR3 consists of 15 residues. CDR3 bases: TGCGCCAGCAGCCAAGAGGCAGGGTCTAACTATGGCTACACCTTC. This encodes CASSQEAGSNYGYTF.

V is TRBV18 and J is TRBJ2-5, with 7 bases aligning to TRBD1. CDR1 KGHSH and CDR2 LQKENI come from the germline V gene. V was pared by 3 bases and J by 7 bases, with 11 bases of the junction left unmatched. The CDR3 has 15 amino acids. Here the CDR3 reads CASSPLAGQAGTQYF. DNA for the CDR3: TGTGCCAGCTCACCCCTGGCAGGACAGGCGGGGACCCAGTACTTC. Supplemented by reference TRBV18 and TRBJ2-5, the full variable domain reads NAGVMQNPRHLVRRRGQEARLRCSPMKGHSHVYWYRQLPEEGLKFMVYLQKENIIDESGMPKERFSAEFPKEGPSILRIQQVVRGDSAAYFCASSPLAGQAGTQYFGPGTRLLVL.

V gene TRBV6-5 combines with J gene TRBJ1-3, with D unclear. The CDR3 extends over 15 amino acids. The V end lost 5 bases, the J end lost 0 bases, and 11 bases lay between the germline ends. Germline V CDR1 and CDR2: MNHEY, SVGAGI. CDR3 in DNA: TGTGCCAGCAGTCGTCTCCAGGCCTCTGGAAACACCATATATTTT. Translated, it gives CASSRLQASGNTIYF.

The chain has TRBV27 and TRBJ2-1; D unresolved. The CDR3 loop spans 14 amino acids. Per the germline V gene, CDR1 is MNHEY and CDR2 is SMNVEV (reference sequence). V dropped 5 bases and J dropped 1 base, with 9 bases sitting between them. The CDR3 coding sequence is TGTGCCAGCAGTCGAGGCCTATCCTACAATGAGCAGTTCTTC. Residues: CASSRGLSYNEQFF.

This clone has only a few counts. The rearrangement joins TRBV6-1 to TRBJ1-5; TRBD1 matches 9 bases. The CDR3 is made up of 15 amino acids. Germline CDR1 MNHNS, CDR2 SASEGT. V was clipped by 3 bases and J by 5 bases; unmatched bases: 5. The CDR3 region has the DNA TGTGCCAGCAGTGAGGTCGGGACAGGGTATCAGCCCCAGCATTTT. Protein sequence: CASSEVGTGYQPQHF.

The J gene is TRBJ1-2, the V gene TRBV18; the D gene is possibly TRBD1 (6 bases). This CDR3 comprises 14 residues. Germline V CDR1 and CDR2: KGHSH, LQKENI. The germline V and J ends were trimmed by 6 bases and 0 bases, with 11 bases remaining between them. In DNA form, the CDR3 reads TGTGCCAGCTCCCCCGGACAGACTAACTATGGCTACACCTTC. It yields the protein CASSPGQTNYGYTF.

The chain uses TRBV5-6 and TRBJ2-7; 11 bases are shared with TRBD1. CDR1 is SGHDT and CDR2 is YYEEEE in the germline V gene. V shed 4 bases and J 6 bases; nucleotides not matched to a gene: 9. The CDR3 has 15 amino acids. For the CDR3, the DNA is TGTGCCAGCAGCCCGCGCCGGACAGGGGGCCGCGAGCAGTACTTC. It encodes CASSPRRTGGREQYF.

The DNA for the CDR3 is TGTGCCAGCAGCGAGGGGGTCTTACTAATAGATACGCAGTATTTT. Translating it yields CASSEGVLLIDTQYF. The rearrangement links TRBV9 to TRBJ2-3, with D possibly TRBD1 on 6 matching bases. The V gene's germline CDR1 is SGDLS and CDR2 YYNGEE. V shed 3 bases and J shed 5 bases, with 16 bases lying between them. The CDR3 is 15 residues long.